This T cell receptor (beta chain) was found in a study of T cell responses to AZD1222 COVID-19 vaccine. Produced via immunoSEQ multiplex PCR; TCRdb's table is partial and in-frame only. Of around 78,000 clones listed, 90% are singletons. Trimming removed 1 base from V and 6 bases from J, with 7 bases in between. The CDR3 is made up of 12 amino acids. CDR1 SGHAT and CDR2 FQNNGV come from the germline V gene. Findings and caveats of the study: CD4 TCRs linked to vaccination spanned spike, dominating at 160-218 and 743-854. Repertoire sampling occurred only after the peak T cell response.

About this clone: No antigen is known for it.

This sequence was found in an adult who received the AZD1222 COVID-19 vaccine. This chain uses TRBV11-2 with TRBJ2-7; D is uncertain. This specimen consisted of peripheral blood, obtained 28 days after the second AZD1222 dose. The DNA for the CDR3 is TGTGCCAGCAGCTTAGTTTGGGGCGAGCAGTACTTC. Translated: CASSLVWGEQYF.